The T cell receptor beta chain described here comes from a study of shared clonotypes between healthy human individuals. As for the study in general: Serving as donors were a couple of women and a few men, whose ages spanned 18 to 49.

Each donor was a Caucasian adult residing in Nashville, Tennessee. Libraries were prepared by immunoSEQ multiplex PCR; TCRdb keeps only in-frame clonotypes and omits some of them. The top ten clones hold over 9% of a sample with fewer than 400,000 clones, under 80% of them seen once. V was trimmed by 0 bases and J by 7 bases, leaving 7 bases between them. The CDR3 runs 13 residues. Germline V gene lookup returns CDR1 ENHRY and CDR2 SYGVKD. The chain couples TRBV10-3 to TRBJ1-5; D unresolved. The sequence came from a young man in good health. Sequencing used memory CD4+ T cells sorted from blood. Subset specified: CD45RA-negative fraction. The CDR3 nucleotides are TGTGCCATCAGTGAGTCGGAAGTGCAGCCCCAGCATTTT. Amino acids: CAISESEVQPQHF.